This TCR beta chain was documented in a study of graft-versus-host responses after intestinal transplantation. Clones were sequenced by immunoSEQ multiplex PCR, and TCRdb holds only the in-frame ones, with some missing. The table lists almost 40,000 clones, around 96% of them singletons. J gave up 0 bases and V 4 bases, and 10 bases lay outside the gene matches. The CDR3 length is 19 residues. Germline V lookup: CDR1 SNHLY, CDR2 FYNNEI. Concerning this clone itself: Antigen specificity is unknown.

The chain recombines TRBV2 with TRBJ2-1; 12 nucleotides align to TRBD2. This receptor was obtained from a human donor who was the organ donor for an intestinal transplant. Material: unstimulated CD8+ T cells sorted from spleen or lymph node cells, obtained before transplant. The CDR3 DNA reads TGTGCCAGCAGTGCGAGTCTAGCGGGGGGGTTAAGCTCCTACAATGAGCAGTTCTTC. It yields the protein CASSASLAGGLSSYNEQFF.